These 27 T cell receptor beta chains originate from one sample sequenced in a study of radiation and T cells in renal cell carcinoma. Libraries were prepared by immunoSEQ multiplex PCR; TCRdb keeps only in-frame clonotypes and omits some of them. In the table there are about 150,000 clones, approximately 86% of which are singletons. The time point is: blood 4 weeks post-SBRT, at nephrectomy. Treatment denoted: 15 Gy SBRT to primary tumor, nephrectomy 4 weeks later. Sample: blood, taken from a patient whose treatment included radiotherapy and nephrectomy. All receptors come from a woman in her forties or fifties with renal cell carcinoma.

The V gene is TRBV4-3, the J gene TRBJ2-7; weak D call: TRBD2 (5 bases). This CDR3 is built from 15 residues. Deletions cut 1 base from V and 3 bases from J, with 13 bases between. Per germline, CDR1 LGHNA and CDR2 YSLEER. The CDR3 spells CASSQALGRNYEQYF. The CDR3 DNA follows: TGCGCCAGCAGCCAAGCCCTGGGGAGAAACTACGAGCAGTACTTC.

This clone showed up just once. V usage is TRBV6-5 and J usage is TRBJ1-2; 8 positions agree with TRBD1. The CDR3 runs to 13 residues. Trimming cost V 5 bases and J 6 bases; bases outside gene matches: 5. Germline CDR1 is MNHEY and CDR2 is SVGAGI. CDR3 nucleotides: TGTGCCAGCAGTGACAGGGGATCGGATGGCTACACCTTC. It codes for CASSDRGSDGYTF.

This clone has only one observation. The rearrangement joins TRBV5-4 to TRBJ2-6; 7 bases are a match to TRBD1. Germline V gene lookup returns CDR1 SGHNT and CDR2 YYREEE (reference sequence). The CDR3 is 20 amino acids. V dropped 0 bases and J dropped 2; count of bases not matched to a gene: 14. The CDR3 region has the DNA TGTGCCAGCAGCTTGGCTTACCGACAGGGCAGGGGTACTGGGGCCAACGTCCTGACTTTC. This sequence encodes CASSLAYRQGRGTGANVLTF.

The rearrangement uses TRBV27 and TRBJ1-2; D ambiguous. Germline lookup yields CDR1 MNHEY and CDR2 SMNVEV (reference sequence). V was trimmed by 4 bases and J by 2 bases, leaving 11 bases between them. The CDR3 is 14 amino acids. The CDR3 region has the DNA TGTGCCAGCAGTTGGTCTGGGCAGAACTATGGCTACACCTTC. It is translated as CASSWSGQNYGYTF.

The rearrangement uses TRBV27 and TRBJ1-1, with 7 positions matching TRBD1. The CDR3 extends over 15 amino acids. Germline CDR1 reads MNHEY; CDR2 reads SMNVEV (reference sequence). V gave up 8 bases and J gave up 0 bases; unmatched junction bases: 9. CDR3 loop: CASSRGQRMNTEAFF. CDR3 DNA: TGTGCCAGCTCCCGGGGACAGCGCATGAACACTGAAGCTTTCTTT.

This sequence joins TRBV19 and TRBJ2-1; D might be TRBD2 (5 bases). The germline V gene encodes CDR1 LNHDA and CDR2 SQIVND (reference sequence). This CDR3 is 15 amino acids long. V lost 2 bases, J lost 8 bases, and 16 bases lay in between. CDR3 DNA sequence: TGTGCCAGTAGTATAAACAGACTAAACGGAGATGAGCAGTTCTTC. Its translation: CASSINRLNGDEQFF.

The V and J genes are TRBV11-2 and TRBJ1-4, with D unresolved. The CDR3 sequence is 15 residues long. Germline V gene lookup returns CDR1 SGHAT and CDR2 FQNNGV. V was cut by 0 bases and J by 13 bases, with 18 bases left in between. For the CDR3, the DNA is TGTGCCAGCAGCTTAGATCGAGGCGGGCTCGCGGTACTGTTTTTT. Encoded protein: CASSLDRGGLAVLFF.

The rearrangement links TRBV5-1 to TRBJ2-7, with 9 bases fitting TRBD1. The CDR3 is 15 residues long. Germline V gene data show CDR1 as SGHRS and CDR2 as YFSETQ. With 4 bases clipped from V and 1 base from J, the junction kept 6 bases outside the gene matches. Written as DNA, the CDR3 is TGCGCCAGCAGCGTGCACAGGGGGCAGTCCTACGAGCAGTACTTC. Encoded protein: CASSVHRGQSYEQYF.

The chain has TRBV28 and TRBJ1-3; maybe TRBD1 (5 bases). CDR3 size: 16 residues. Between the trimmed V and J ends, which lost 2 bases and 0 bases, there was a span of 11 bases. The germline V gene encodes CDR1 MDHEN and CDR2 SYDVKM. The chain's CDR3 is CASSLGAGISGNTIYF. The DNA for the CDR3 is TGTGCCAGCAGTTTAGGGGCAGGGATCTCTGGAAACACCATATATTTT.

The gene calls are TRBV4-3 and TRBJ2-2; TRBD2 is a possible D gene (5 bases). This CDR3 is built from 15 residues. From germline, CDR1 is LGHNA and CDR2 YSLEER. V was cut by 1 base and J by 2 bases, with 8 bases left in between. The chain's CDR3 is CASSQGGINTGELFF. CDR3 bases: TGCGCCAGCAGCCAAGGAGGGATCAACACCGGGGAGCTGTTTTTT.

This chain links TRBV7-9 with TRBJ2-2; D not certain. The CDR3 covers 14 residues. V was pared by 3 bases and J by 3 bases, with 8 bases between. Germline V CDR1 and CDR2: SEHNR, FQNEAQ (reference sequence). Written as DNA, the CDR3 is TGTGCCAGCAGCTTTGTAGGATACACCGGGGAGCTGTTTTTT. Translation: CASSFVGYTGELFF.

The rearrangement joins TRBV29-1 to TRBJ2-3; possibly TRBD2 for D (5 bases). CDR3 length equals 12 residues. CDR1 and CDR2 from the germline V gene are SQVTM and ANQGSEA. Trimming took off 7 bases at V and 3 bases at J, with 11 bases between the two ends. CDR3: CSDGPGTDTQYF. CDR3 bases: TGCAGCGACGGACCGGGGACAGATACGCAGTATTTT.

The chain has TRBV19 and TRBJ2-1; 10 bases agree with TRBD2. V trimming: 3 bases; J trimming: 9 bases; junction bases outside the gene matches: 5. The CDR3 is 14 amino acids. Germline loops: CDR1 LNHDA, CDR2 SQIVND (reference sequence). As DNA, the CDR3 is TGTGCCAGTAGTATCACTAGCGGGGACGGTGAGCAGTTCTTC. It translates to CASSITSGDGEQFF.

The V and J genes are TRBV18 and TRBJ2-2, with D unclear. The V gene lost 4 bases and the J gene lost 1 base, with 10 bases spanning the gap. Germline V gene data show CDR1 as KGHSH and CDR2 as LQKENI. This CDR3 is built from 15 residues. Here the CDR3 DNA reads TGTGCCAGCTCACTGATATATGAGAACACCGGGGAGCTGTTTTTT. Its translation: CASSLIYENTGELFF.

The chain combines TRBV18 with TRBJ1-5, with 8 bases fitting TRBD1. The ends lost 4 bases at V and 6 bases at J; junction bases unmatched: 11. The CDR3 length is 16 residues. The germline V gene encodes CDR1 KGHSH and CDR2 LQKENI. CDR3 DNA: TGTGCCAGCTCACTTTCCCAGGGGGCAGACGGTCAGCCCCAGCATTTT. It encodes CASSLSQGADGQPQHF.

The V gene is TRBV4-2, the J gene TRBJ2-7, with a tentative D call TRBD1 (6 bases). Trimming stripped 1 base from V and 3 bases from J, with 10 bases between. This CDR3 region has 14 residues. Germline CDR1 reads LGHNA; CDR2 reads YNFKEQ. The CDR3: CASSQAQGHYEQYF. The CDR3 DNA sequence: TGTGCCAGCAGCCAAGCACAGGGTCACTACGAGCAGTACTTC.

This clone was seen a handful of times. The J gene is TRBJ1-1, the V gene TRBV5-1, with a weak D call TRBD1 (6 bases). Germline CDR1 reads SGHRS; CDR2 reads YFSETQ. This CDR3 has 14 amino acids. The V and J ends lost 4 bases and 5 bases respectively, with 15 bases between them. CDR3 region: CASSTGPTGTEAFF. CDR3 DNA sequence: TGCGCCAGCAGCACAGGACCAACAGGGACTGAAGCTTTCTTT. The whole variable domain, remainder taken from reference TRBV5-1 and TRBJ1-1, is KAGVTQTPRYLIKTRGQQVTLSCSPISGHRSVSWYQQTPGQGLQFLFEYFSETQRNKGNFPGRFSGRQFSNSRSEMNVSTLELGDSALYLCASSTGPTGTEAFFGQGTRLTVV.

CDR3 in amino acids: CASSLGSSGPSYEQYF. In DNA form, the CDR3 reads TGTGCCAGCAGTTTGGGTTCTAGCGGGCCTTCCTACGAGCAGTACTTC. This chain links TRBV28 with TRBJ2-7, with 8 positions matching TRBD2. Germline assignment: CDR1 MDHEN and CDR2 SYDVKM. The CDR3 contains 16 residues. V gave up 3 bases and J gave up 1 base; unmatched junction bases: 8.

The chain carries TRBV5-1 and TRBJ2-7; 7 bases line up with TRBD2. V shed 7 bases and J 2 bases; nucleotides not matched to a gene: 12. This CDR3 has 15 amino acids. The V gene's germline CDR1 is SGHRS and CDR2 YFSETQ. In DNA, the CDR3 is TGCGCCAGCTCGATTTCTCGGCGGGAGACCTACGAGCAGTACTTC. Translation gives CASSISRRETYEQYF.

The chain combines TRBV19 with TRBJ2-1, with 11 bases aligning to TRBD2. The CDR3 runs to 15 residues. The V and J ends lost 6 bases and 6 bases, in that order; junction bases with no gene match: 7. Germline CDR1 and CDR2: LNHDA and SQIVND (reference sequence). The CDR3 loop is CASRPTSGIANEQFF. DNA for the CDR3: TGTGCCAGTAGACCGACTAGCGGGATAGCCAATGAGCAGTTCTTC. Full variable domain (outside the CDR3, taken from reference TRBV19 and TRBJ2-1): DGGITQSPKYLFRKEGQNVTLSCEQNLNHDAMYWYRQDPGQGLRLIYYSQIVNDFQKGDIAEGYSVSREKKESFPLTVTSAQKNPTAFYLCASRPTSGIANEQFFGPGTRLTVL.

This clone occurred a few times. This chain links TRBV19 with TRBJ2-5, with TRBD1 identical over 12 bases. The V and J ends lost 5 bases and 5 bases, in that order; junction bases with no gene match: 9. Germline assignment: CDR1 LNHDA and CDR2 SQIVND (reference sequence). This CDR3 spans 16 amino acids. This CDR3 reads CASSFTGTGGAETQYF. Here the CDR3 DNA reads TGTGCCAGTAGTTTCACCGGGACAGGGGGCGCGGAGACCCAGTACTTC.

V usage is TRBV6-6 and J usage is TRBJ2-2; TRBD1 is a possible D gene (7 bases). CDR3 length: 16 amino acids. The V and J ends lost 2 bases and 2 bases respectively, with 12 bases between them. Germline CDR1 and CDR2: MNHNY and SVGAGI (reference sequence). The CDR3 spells CASSYGGTDNTGELFF. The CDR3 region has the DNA TGTGCCAGCAGTTACGGGGGGACAGACAACACCGGGGAGCTGTTTTTT.

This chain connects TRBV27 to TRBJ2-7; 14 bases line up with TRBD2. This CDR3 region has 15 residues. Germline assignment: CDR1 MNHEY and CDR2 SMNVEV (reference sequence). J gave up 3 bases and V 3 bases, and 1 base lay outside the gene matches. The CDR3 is CASSFGTSGGYEQYF. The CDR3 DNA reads TGTGCCAGCAGTTTTGGGACTAGCGGGGGCTACGAGCAGTACTTC.

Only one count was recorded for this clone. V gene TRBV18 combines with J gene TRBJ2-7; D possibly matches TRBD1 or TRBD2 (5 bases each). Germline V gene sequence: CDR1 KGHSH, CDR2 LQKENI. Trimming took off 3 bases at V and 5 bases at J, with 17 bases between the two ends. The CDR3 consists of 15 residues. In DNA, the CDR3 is TGTGCCAGCTCACCTGGGGCGGGTGGAGGTCACGAGCAGTACTTC. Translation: CASSPGAGGGHEQYF.

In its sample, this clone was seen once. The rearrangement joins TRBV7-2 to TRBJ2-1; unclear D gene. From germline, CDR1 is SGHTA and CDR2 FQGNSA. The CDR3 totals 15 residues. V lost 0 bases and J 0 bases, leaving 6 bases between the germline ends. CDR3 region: CASSLAQSSYNEQFF. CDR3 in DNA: TGTGCCAGCAGCTTAGCACAGAGCTCCTACAATGAGCAGTTCTTC.

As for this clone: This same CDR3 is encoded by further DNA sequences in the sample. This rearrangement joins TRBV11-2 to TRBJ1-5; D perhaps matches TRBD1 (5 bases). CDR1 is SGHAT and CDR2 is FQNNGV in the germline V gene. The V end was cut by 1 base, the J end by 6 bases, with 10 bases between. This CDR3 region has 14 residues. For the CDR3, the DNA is TGTGCCAGCAGCTTAGGTACAGGAGGTCAGCCCCAGCATTTT. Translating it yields CASSLGTGGQPQHF. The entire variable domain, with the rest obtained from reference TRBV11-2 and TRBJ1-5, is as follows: EAGVAQSPRYKIIEKRQSVAFWCNPISGHATLYWYQQILGQGPKLLIQFQNNGVVDDSQLPKDRFSAERLKGVDSTLKIQPAKLEDSAVYLCASSLGTGGQPQHFGDGTRLSIL.

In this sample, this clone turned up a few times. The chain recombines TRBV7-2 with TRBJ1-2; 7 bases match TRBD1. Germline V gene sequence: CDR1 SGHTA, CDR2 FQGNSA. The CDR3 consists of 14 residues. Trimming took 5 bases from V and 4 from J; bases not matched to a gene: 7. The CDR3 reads CASSTQGLIYGYTF. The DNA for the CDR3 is TGTGCCAGCAGCACACAGGGGTTGATCTATGGCTACACCTTC. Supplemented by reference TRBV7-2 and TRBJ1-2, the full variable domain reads GAGVSQSPSNKVTEKGKDVELRCDPISGHTALYWYRQSLGQGLEFLIYFQGNSAPDKSGLPSDRFSAERTGGSVSTLTIQRTQQEDSAVYLCASSTQGLIYGYTFGSGTRLTVV.